The 31 T cell receptor beta chains in this list originate from one sample, sequenced in a study of immune cell composition in non-small cell lung cancer. Clones were read by immunoSEQ multiplex PCR, and TCRdb kept only the in-frame ones, dropping some. The sample has over 12,000 clones, about 69% seen once. Sequenced input: lung tumor tissue. The receptors derive from a human donor with non-small cell lung cancer.

The chain uses TRBV11-2 and TRBJ1-2; D remains ambiguous. Trimming stripped 5 bases from V and 1 base from J, with 8 bases between. Germline lookup yields CDR1 SGHAT and CDR2 FQNNGV. This CDR3 is 13 amino acids long. The DNA for the CDR3 is TGTGCCAGCAGCGGCAACAGTAACTATGGCTACACCTTC. The encoded protein is CASSGNSNYGYTF.

This clone was seen once. The chain employs TRBV7-9 and TRBJ1-2; TRBD1 is a possible D gene (5 bases). The V end was cut by 3 bases, the J end by 2 bases, with 7 bases between. CDR1 SEHNR and CDR2 FQNEAQ come from the germline V gene (reference sequence). The CDR3 totals 13 residues. In DNA, the CDR3 is TGTGCCAGCAGCTTTTCAGGGAACTATGGCTACACCTTC. This translates into CASSFSGNYGYTF.

This chain connects TRBV5-4 to TRBJ1-4; the match to TRBD1 covers 12 bases. This CDR3 is 15 amino acids long. V lost 4 bases and J lost 7; bases outside the gene matches: 5. CDR1 and CDR2 (germline): SGHNT, YYREEE (reference sequence). The chain's CDR3 is CASSLPGQGAEKLFF. The CDR3 DNA reads as TGTGCCAGCAGCCTCCCGGGACAGGGGGCTGAAAAACTGTTTTTT.

The chain is built from TRBV14 and TRBJ1-2; no definite D call. The CDR3 spans 16 residues. Trimming took 1 base from V and 7 from J, leaving 19 bases between them. Germline V lookup: CDR1 SGHDN, CDR2 FVKESK. CDR3 protein: CASSQVRGRIGFGYTF. In DNA form, the CDR3 reads TGTGCCAGCAGCCAAGTTCGAGGGAGAATAGGGTTTGGCTACACCTTC.

The chain is built from TRBV5-5 and TRBJ2-2, with 8 bases identical to TRBD1. Germline loops: CDR1 SGHKS, CDR2 YYEKEE (reference sequence). The V gene end was trimmed by 8 bases and the J gene end by 3 bases; junction bases not matched to a gene: 9. This CDR3 has 15 residues. The CDR3 nucleotides read TGTGCCAGTCGCCTCAGGACAGGGCACACCGGGGAGCTGTTTTTT. Its protein is CASRLRTGHTGELFF. The complete variable domain, with remaining parts taken from reference TRBV5-5 and TRBJ2-2, reads DAGVTQSPTHLIKTRGQQVTLRCSPISGHKSVSWYQQVLGQGPQFIFQYYEKEERGRGNFPDRFSARQFPNYSSELNVNALLLGDSALYLCASRLRTGHTGELFFGEGSRLTVL.

This clone was recorded only once. This rearrangement joins TRBV15 to TRBJ1-3, with D possibly TRBD1 on 6 matching bases. With 1 base removed from V and 0 bases from J, the gap between germline ends came to 7 bases. The CDR3 is 15 residues long. CDR1 and CDR2 from the germline V gene are LNHNV and YYDKDF (reference sequence). CDR3: CATSRVGASGNTIYF. DNA for the CDR3: TGTGCCACCAGCAGAGTGGGGGCCTCTGGAAACACCATATATTTT.

The chain recombines TRBV9 with TRBJ2-1, with D tentatively TRBD2 (6 bases). The germline V and J ends were trimmed by 3 bases and 0 bases, with 10 bases remaining between them. Germline assignment: CDR1 SGDLS and CDR2 YYNGEE. The CDR3 is 15 residues long. CDR3 region: CASSGGSGSYNEQFF. The CDR3 nucleotides are TGTGCCAGCAGCGGTGGTAGCGGCTCCTACAATGAGCAGTTCTTC.

In this sample, this clone turned up a few times. The chain joins TRBV6-5 to TRBJ1-2; D call uncertain. The CDR3 is made up of 13 amino acids. Germline CDR1 MNHEY, CDR2 SVGAGI. Trimming left V 0 bases short and J 8 bases short, with 10 bases between. The CDR3 is CASSYSRERGYTF. The CDR3 coding sequence is TGTGCCAGCAGTTACTCGAGGGAGAGGGGCTACACCTTC.

The rearrangement uses TRBV6-1 and TRBJ2-3; a possible D gene is TRBD1 (6 bases). The CDR3 sequence is 15 residues long. CDR1 and CDR2 from the germline V gene are MNHNS and SASEGT. Trimming left V 6 bases short and J 3 bases short, with 16 bases between. The CDR3 coding sequence is TGTGCCAGCAGGATGAGCAGGGGTCGGACAGATACGCAGTATTTT. Its translation is CASRMSRGRTDTQYF.

By share, this clone ranks as medium-sized. The chain links TRBV5-1 to TRBJ1-2, with D possibly matching TRBD1 (5 bases). The CDR3 extends over 15 amino acids. Trimming pared 0 bases from V and 4 bases from J, leaving 13 bases between. CDR1 is SGHRS and CDR2 is YFSETQ in the germline V gene. This chain's CDR3 is CASSLDLGGAYGYTF. The CDR3 DNA follows: TGCGCCAGCAGCTTGGATCTGGGTGGGGCCTATGGCTACACCTTC.

This chain links TRBV2 with TRBJ2-2, with 7 nucleotides matching TRBD1. The germline gives CDR1 SNHLY, CDR2 FYNNEI. The J segment lost 3 bases and the V segment lost 5 bases, leaving 12 bases of the junction unmatched. The CDR3 runs to 17 residues. The CDR3 DNA follows: TGTGCCAGCAGTCCCACTAACCGGGACAGTTACACCGGGGAGCTGTTTTTT. Protein product: CASSPTNRDSYTGELFF.

This chain connects TRBV7-2 to TRBJ2-4, with a weak D call TRBD2 (5 bases). The germline V gene has CDR1 SGHTA and CDR2 FQGNSA. V lost 1 base and J lost 3, with 22 bases in between. The CDR3 loop spans 19 amino acids. The CDR3 coding sequence is TGTGCCAGCAGCTTAGGTTTCACCCCCAGGTCGAGGGTCAAAAACATTCAGTACTTC. Translated, it gives CASSLGFTPRSRVKNIQYF.

The chain carries TRBV2 and TRBJ1-1; D call uncertain. The CDR3 runs 12 residues. V lost 2 bases, J lost 7 bases, and 8 bases lay in between. Germline loops: CDR1 SNHLY, CDR2 FYNNEI. The DNA for the CDR3 is TGTGCCAGCAGTGAAAACAGCATTGAAGCTTTCTTT. As protein: CASSENSIEAFF.

This clone was seen only a few times. The chain couples TRBV4-3 to TRBJ1-6; TRBD1 is a possible D gene (6 bases). The CDR3 is 16 amino acids. The V and J ends lost 1 base and 5 bases respectively, with 12 bases between them. Germline CDR1 reads LGHNA; CDR2 reads YSLEER. The CDR3 nucleotides are TGCGCCAGCAGCCAAGGTGCAGGGGTCGATAATTCACCCCTCCACTTT. The encoded protein is CASSQGAGVDNSPLHF.

This chain joins TRBV5-1 and TRBJ1-1; TRBD1 agrees at 7 bases. V trimming: 6 bases; J trimming: 1 base; junction bases outside the gene matches: 6. This CDR3 spans 14 amino acids. Germline lookup yields CDR1 SGHRS and CDR2 YFSETQ. The CDR3 reads CASTFTGANTEAFF. The CDR3 nucleotides read TGCGCCAGCACCTTCACAGGGGCGAACACTGAAGCTTTCTTT.

The rearrangement uses TRBV5-6 and TRBJ1-2, with D perhaps TRBD1 (5 bases). The CDR3 consists of 13 residues. Germline V CDR1 and CDR2: SGHDT, YYEEEE. Trimming cost V 5 bases and J 2 bases, with 10 bases left between them. The CDR3 here is CASRLSGNYGYTF. The DNA of the CDR3 is TGTGCCAGCAGGTTGTCAGGGAACTATGGCTACACCTTC.

This chain uses TRBV6-5 with TRBJ1-1, with TRBD1 identical over 9 bases. CDR1 and CDR2 from the germline V gene are MNHEY and SVGAGI. The CDR3 consists of 15 residues. V dropped 7 bases and J dropped 4; count of bases not matched to a gene: 10. The CDR3 nucleotides are TGTGCCAGCAAGAGGACAGGGGCGTACGGCACTGAAGCTTTCTTT. Amino acids: CASKRTGAYGTEAFF.

This clone has a handful of counts. V gene TRBV6-5 combines with J gene TRBJ1-5, with D maybe TRBD1 (5 bases). Trimming stripped 9 bases from V and 4 bases from J, with 16 bases between. Germline CDR1 MNHEY, CDR2 SVGAGI. The length of the CDR3 is 14 residues. The CDR3 DNA reads TGTGCCAGTTCGCAGGGAGGCGGTAATCAGCCCCAGCATTTT. It is translated as CASSQGGGNQPQHF.

The chain recombines TRBV7-3 with TRBJ2-7; tentative D call: TRBD1 (5 bases). The CDR3 runs to 15 residues. Germline CDR1 is SGHTA and CDR2 is FQGTGA. V was pared by 1 base and J by 3 bases, with 13 bases between. This chain's CDR3 is CASSLRAGLLYEQYF. In DNA form, the CDR3 reads TGTGCCAGCAGCTTAAGGGCAGGGCTACTCTACGAGCAGTACTTC.

This clone was seen only a few times. CDR3: CASSLAPTAQGYTF. In nucleotides, the CDR3 is TGTGCCAGCAGCTTAGCGCCTACAGCCCAGGGCTACACCTTC. The genes are TRBV7-8 and TRBJ1-2; D is unclear. This CDR3 comprises 14 residues. Per the germline V gene, CDR1 is SGHVS and CDR2 is FQNEAQ. The ends were cut back, 0 bases at V and 8 bases at J, with 13 bases in the middle.

The J gene is TRBJ2-7, the V gene TRBV18; 7 bases line up with TRBD1. V lost 2 bases and J lost 6; bases outside the gene matches: 7. This CDR3 has 14 amino acids. Germline lookup yields CDR1 KGHSH and CDR2 LQKENI. The CDR3 loop reads CASSPDRAAREQYF. As DNA, the CDR3 is TGTGCCAGCTCACCAGACAGGGCGGCGCGCGAGCAGTACTTC.

V and J are TRBV11-2 and TRBJ2-5, with 13 nucleotides matching TRBD2. The germline CDR1 and CDR2 sequences are SGHAT and FQNNGV. Germline trimming cut 0 bases from V and 0 bases from J; bases unmatched to any gene: 1. CDR3 length: 17 residues. The CDR3 loop reads CASSLELAGGYQETQYF. The CDR3 coding sequence is TGTGCCAGCAGCTTAGAACTAGCGGGGGGGTACCAAGAGACCCAGTACTTC.

This clone came up once. The chain employs TRBV6-6 and TRBJ2-3, with TRBD2 matching 8 bases. The CDR3 is 16 amino acids. Germline CDR1 reads MNHNY; CDR2 reads SVGAGI (reference sequence). Trimming at V came to 0 bases and at J to 4 bases, leaving 6 bases not matched to a gene. The CDR3 sequence: CASSYSRTSLPDTQYF. For the CDR3, the DNA is TGTGCCAGCAGTTACTCTAGGACTAGCCTCCCAGATACGCAGTATTTT.

V gene TRBV7-8 combines with J gene TRBJ1-2; TRBD1 might be the D (5 bases). V lost 1 base and J lost 4, with 19 bases in between. CDR1 and CDR2 (germline): SGHVS, FQNEAQ. The CDR3 has 17 amino acids. CDR3 sequence: CASSLERSGKIVYGYTF. CDR3 nucleotide sequence: TGTGCCAGCAGCTTAGAGAGATCAGGGAAGATCGTCTATGGCTACACCTTC.

The V and J genes are TRBV5-1 and TRBJ2-7; D unclear. Germline V CDR1 and CDR2: SGHRS, YFSETQ. Trimming took 2 bases from V and 0 from J, leaving 6 bases between them. This CDR3 is built from 13 residues. DNA of the CDR3: TGCGCCAGCAGCTTTTCAGGCTCCTACGAGCAGTACTTC. Translation gives CASSFSGSYEQYF.

DNA for the CDR3: TGTGCCAGCAGTTACTCCGACAGGGGATACCAAGAGACCCAGTACTTC. It translates to CASSYSDRGYQETQYF. The V gene is TRBV6-5, the J gene TRBJ2-5; 8 bases are shared with TRBD1. The CDR3 totals 16 residues. V lost 0 bases to trimming and J lost 0 bases; unmatched junction nucleotides: 3. From germline, CDR1 is MNHEY and CDR2 SVGAGI.

The chain links TRBV5-5 to TRBJ1-2, with 7 bases that match TRBD1. J gave up 8 bases and V 2 bases, and 9 bases lay outside the gene matches. CDR1 and CDR2 from the germline V gene are SGHKS and YYEKEE (reference sequence). This CDR3 region has 14 residues. The CDR3 sequence: CASSFEEGAEGYTF. Written as DNA, the CDR3 is TGTGCCAGCAGCTTCGAGGAGGGGGCCGAAGGCTACACCTTC.

This clone was seen a few times. The chain has TRBV4-2 and TRBJ2-4; no clear D gene. The length of the CDR3 is 13 residues. V was shortened by 4 bases and J by 3 bases, with 7 bases between the two germline ends. CDR1 is LGHNA, CDR2 YNFKEQ, per germline. As DNA, the CDR3 is TGTGCCAGCAGCCCCCCAGGCAAAAACATTCAGTACTTC. Protein: CASSPPGKNIQYF.

The table lists this clone with a count of one. The V and J genes are TRBV15 and TRBJ2-7; 7 bases align to TRBD1. Germline loops: CDR1 LNHNV, CDR2 YYDKDF (reference sequence). The CDR3 covers 14 residues. V was clipped by 0 bases and J by 3 bases; unmatched bases: 2. The CDR3 region is CATSRDAGGYEQYF. The CDR3 region has the DNA TGTGCCACCAGCAGAGATGCAGGGGGCTACGAGCAGTACTTC.

V usage is TRBV6-6 and J usage is TRBJ1-1, with TRBD1 as a possible D gene (5 bases). Looked up from germline, CDR1 is MNHNY and CDR2 is SVGAGI (reference sequence). V dropped 2 bases and J dropped 0 bases, with 7 bases sitting between them. The CDR3 length is 14 residues. CDR3 nucleotides: TGTGCCAGCAGTTACCCGGGGGTGAACACTGAAGCTTTCTTT. This encodes CASSYPGVNTEAFF.

This clone was observed a few times. V and J are TRBV4-2 and TRBJ2-5; D is possibly TRBD2 (6 bases). This CDR3 has 17 residues. Germline V gene data show CDR1 as LGHNA and CDR2 as YNFKEQ. Trimming shortened V by 3 bases and J by 0 bases, and 17 bases separated the two germline ends. CDR3 loop: CASSQMPGALDQETQYF. In DNA, the CDR3 is TGTGCCAGCAGCCAGATGCCGGGAGCGCTAGACCAAGAGACCCAGTACTTC.